This paragraph reports one T cell receptor (beta chain). Its antigen remains unidentified. Once extracted for a subset, genomic DNA was divided evenly among several immunoSEQ plates. Generated by immunoSEQ multiplex PCR, the TCRdb table keeps only in-frame clones and is missing some. This table has some 2,500,000 clones, under 95% appearing once. The sample is drawn from a study of shared clonotypes between healthy human individuals. In the study overall: Used for every donor were three CD4 naive, three CD4 memory, two CD8 naive and one CD8 memory plate. Study observations and caveats: Despite large depth, sorted-subset datasets appeared incompletely sequenced. Estimated richness was generally greater in naive than memory subsets.

The CDR3 loop spans 16 amino acids. This sequence was found in a man between 18 and 29 years old in good health. Some clones in this sample may be carry-over from other donors' samples. The chain couples TRBV21-1 to TRBJ2-5. TRBV21-1 is noted as a pseudogene. The material sequenced was naive CD4+ T cells from PBMCs. Specified subset: CD45RA+ positively selected. CDR3 amino acids: CASSTDFGRAPGTQYF. The CDR3 DNA is TGTGCCAGCAGCACAGATTTCGGAAGGGCCCCAGGGACCCAGTACTTC.